The source of this T cell receptor beta chain is a study of T cell responses to AZD1222 COVID-19 vaccine. Study observations and caveats: The CD4 TCRs associated with vaccination extended across spike and predominated at 160-218 and 743-854. Repertoire collection took place solely once the T cell response had peaked.

Turning to this clone: Antigen: not known.

The protocol was immunoSEQ multiplex PCR, while the TCRdb copy is restricted to in-frame clones and leaves out a portion. The sample lists tens of thousands of clones, 88% occurring once. The germline V gene has CDR1 MGHDK and CDR2 SYGVNS. The CDR3 has 17 residues. With V trimmed by 10 bases and J by 1 base, 13 bases remained unmatched. The chain joins TRBV25-1 to TRBJ2-7; 13 nucleotides match TRBD2. This TCR was recovered from an adult in good health. The input for sequencing was peripheral blood, taken on day 0 of AZD1222 vaccination. The DNA of the CDR3 is TGTGCCACTACAACCAAGGGACTAGCGGGAAGATCCTACGAGCAGTACTTC. Amino acid sequence: CATTTKGLAGRSYEQYF.